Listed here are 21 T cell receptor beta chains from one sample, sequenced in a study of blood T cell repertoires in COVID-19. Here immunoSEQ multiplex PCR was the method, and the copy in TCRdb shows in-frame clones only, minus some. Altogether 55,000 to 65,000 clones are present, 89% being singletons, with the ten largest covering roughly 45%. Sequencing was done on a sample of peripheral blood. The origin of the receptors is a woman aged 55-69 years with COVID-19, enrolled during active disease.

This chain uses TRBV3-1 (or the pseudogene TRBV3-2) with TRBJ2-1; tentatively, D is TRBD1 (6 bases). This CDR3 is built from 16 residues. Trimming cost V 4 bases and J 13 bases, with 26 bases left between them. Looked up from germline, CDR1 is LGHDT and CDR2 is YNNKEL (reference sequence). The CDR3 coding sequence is TGTGCCAGCAGCCGAACAACAGGGTTTCGCGCGCCGTCACAGTTCTTC. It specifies CASSRTTGFRAPSQFF.

As DNA, the CDR3 is TGTGCCAGCAGTGAAACAGGGGCGGGATATGGCTACACCTTC. Translating it yields CASSETGAGYGYTF. The V gene is TRBV6-1, the J gene TRBJ1-2; 7 nucleotides line up with TRBD1. J was trimmed by 5 bases and V by 2 bases; bases with no gene match: 5. CDR1 and CDR2 from the germline V gene are MNHNS and SASEGT. CDR3 size: 14 residues.

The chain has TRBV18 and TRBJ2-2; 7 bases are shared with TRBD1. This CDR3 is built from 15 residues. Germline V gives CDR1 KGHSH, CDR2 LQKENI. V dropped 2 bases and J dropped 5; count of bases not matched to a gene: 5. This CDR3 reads CASSPRQGGTGELFF. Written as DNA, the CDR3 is TGTGCCAGCTCACCAAGACAGGGTGGAACCGGGGAGCTGTTTTTT.

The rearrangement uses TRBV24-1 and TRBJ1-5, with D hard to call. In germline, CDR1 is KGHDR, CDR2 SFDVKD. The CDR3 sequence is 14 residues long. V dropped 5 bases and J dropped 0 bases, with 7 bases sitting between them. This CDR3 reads CATSGEYSNQPQHF. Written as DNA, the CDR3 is TGTGCCACCAGTGGAGAATATAGCAATCAGCCCCAGCATTTT.

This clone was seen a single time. The DNA for the CDR3 is TGTGCCAGCAGCCGCCCGGGGGTTGGGGCCAACGTCCTGACTTTC. It encodes CASSRPGVGANVLTF. The chain carries TRBV9 and TRBJ2-6, with TRBD2 as a possible D gene (6 bases). V lost 4 bases and J 3 bases, leaving 11 bases between the germline ends. CDR3 length equals 15 residues. Germline-derived CDR1 and CDR2 are SGDLS and YYNGEE.

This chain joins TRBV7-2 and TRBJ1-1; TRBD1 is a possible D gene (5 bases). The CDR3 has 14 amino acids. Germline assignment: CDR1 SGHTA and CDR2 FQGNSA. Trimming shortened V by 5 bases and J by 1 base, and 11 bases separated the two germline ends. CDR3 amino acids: CASSPGLQNTEAFF. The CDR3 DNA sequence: TGTGCCAGCAGCCCGGGACTGCAGAACACTGAAGCTTTCTTT.

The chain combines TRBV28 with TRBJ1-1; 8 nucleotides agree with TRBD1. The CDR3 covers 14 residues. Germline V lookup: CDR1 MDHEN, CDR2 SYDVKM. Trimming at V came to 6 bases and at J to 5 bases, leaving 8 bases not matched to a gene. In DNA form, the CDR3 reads TGTGCCAGCAGACCTTGGACAGGGAGGACTGAAGCTTTCTTT. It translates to CASRPWTGRTEAFF.

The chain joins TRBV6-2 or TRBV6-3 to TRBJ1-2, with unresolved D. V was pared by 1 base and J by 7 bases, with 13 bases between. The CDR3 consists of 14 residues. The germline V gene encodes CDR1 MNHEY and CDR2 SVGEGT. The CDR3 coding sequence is TGTGCCAGCAGTTACTTACGCGGGTCGTTTGGCTACACCTTC. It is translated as CASSYLRGSFGYTF.

This chain's CDR3 is CAWDRGEPYEQYF. The CDR3 DNA follows: TGTGCCTGGGACAGGGGGGAGCCCTACGAGCAGTACTTC. This chain links TRBV30 with TRBJ2-7, with 9 bases matching TRBD1. V trimming: 5 bases; J trimming: 2 bases; junction bases outside the gene matches: 4. The CDR3 is 13 residues long. Germline values: CDR1 GTSNPN, CDR2 SVGIG (reference sequence).

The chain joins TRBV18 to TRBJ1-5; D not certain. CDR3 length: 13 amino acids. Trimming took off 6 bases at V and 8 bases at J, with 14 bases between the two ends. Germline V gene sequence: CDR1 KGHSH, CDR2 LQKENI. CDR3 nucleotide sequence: TGTGCCAGCTCCCCAAAGCTAGACGAGCCCCAGCATTTT. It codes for CASSPKLDEPQHF.

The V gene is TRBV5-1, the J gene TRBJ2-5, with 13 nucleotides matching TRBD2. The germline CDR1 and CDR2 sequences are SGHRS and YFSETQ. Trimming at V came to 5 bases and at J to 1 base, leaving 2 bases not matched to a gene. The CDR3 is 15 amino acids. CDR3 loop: CASRTSGGSQETQYF. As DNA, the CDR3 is TGCGCCAGCAGGACTAGCGGGGGGTCCCAAGAGACCCAGTACTTC.

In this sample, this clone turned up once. CDR3 sequence reads: CASSLTGGRGYTF. CDR3 bases: TGCGCCAGCAGCTTAACAGGGGGCAGAGGCTACACCTTC. The chain combines TRBV5-1 with TRBJ1-2; 9 bases fit TRBD1. CDR1 and CDR2 (germline): SGHRS, YFSETQ. There are 13 residues in the CDR3. With 2 bases clipped from V and 8 bases from J, the junction kept 4 bases outside the gene matches.

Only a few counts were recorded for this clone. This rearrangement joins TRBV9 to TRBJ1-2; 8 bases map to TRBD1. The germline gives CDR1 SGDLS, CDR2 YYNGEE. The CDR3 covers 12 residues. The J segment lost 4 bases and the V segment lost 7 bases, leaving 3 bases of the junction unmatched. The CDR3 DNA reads TGTGCCAGCTGGGGGACAGGCTATGGCTACACCTTC. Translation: CASWGTGYGYTF.

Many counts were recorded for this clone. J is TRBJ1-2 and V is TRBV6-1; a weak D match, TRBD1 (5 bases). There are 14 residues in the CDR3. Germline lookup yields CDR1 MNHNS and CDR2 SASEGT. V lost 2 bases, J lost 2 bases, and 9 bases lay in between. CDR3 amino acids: CASSESRANYGYTF. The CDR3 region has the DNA TGTGCCAGCAGTGAATCCAGGGCCAACTATGGCTACACCTTC.

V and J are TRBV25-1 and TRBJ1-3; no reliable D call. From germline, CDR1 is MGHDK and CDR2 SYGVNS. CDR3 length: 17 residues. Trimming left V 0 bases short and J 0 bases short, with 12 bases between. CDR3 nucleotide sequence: TGTGCCAGCAGTGAATATTCCACGGTGAGCTCTGGAAACACCATATATTTT. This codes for CASSEYSTVSSGNTIYF.

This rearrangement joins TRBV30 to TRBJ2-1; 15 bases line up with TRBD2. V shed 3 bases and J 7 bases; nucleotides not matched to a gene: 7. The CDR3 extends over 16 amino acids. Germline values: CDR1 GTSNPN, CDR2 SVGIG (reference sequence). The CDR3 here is CAWRSPGTSGGNEQFF. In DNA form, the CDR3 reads TGTGCCTGGAGGTCCCCCGGGACTAGCGGGGGGAATGAGCAGTTCTTC. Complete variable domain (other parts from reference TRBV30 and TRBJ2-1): SQTIHQWPATLVQPVGSPLSLECTVEGTSNPNLYWYRQAAGRGLQLLFYSVGIGQISSEVPQNLSASRPQDRQFILSSKKLLLSDSGFYLCAWRSPGTSGGNEQFFGPGTRLTVL.

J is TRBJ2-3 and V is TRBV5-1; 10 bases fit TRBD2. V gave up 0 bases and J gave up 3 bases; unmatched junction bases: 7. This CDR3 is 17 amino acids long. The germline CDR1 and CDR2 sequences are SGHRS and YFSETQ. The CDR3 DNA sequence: TGCGCCAGCAGCTTGGGAGGTAGCGGGAGGTGGACAGATACGCAGTATTTT. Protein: CASSLGGSGRWTDTQYF.

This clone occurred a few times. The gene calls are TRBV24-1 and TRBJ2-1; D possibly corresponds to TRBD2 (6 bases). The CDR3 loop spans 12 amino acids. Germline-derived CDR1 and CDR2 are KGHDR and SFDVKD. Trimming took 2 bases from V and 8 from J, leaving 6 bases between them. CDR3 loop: CATSDSSDEQFF. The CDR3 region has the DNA TGTGCCACCAGTGATTCTAGCGATGAGCAGTTCTTC.

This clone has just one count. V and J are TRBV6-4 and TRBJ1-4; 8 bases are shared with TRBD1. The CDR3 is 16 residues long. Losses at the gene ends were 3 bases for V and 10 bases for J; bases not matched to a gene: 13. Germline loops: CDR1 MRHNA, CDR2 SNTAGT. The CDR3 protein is CASSETGAHRGGKLFF. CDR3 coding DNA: TGTGCCAGCAGTGAGACAGGGGCTCATCGCGGGGGAAAACTGTTTTTT.

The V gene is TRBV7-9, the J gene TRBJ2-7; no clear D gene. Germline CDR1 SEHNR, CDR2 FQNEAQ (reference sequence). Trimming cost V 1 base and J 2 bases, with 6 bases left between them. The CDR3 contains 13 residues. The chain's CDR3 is CASSLGNTYEQYF. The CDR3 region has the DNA TGTGCCAGCAGCTTAGGTAATACCTACGAGCAGTACTTC. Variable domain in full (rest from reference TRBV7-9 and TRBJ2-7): DTGVSQNPRHKITKRGQNVTFRCDPISEHNRLYWYRQTLGQGPEFLTYFQNEAQLEKSRLLSDRFSAERPKGSFSTLEIQRTEQGDSAMYLCASSLGNTYEQYFGPGTRLTVT.

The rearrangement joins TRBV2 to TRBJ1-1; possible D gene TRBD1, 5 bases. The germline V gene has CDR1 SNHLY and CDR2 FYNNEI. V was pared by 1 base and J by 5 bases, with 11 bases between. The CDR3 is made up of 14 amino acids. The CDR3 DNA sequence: TGTGCCAGCAGTGAAGAGAACAGGAATACTGAAGCTTTCTTT. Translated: CASSEENRNTEAFF. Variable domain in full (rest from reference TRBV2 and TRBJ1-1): EPEVTQTPSHQVTQMGQEVILRCVPISNHLYFYWYRQILGQKVEFLVSFYNNEISEKSEIFDDQFSVERPDGSNFTLKIRSTKLEDSAMYFCASSEENRNTEAFFGQGTRLTVV.